Listed here are 14 T cell receptor beta chains from one sample, sequenced in a study of regulatory T cells in long-lasting Graves disease. CDR3-region Arm-PCR and iRepertoire HTBI primers produced the TCR beta libraries. A single record per CDR3 protein comes from TCRdb applying MiXCR to the multiplex PCR reads. The sample has 450,000 to 600,000 distinct CDR3 sequences; 15% to 20% are singletons. Regarding time point: newly diagnosed GD, antithyroid drugs for less than 3 months. RNA from PBMCs was the source of the TCR library. This sample also belongs to another study, concerning T cells in Graves' hyperthyroidism and ophthalmopathy.

The source was peripheral blood mononuclear cells (PBMCs), collected at new diagnosis, from a patient treated with antithyroid drugs. Receptor source: a man in his forties or fifties with Graves disease.

This clonotype was seen ten or more times. The chain uses TRBV28 and TRBJ2-7; 8 bases align to TRBD2. The CDR3 has 17 residues. The germline V gene has CDR1 MDHEN and CDR2 SYDVKM. After removal of 6 bases from V and 0 bases from J, the junction contained 13 bases not matched to a gene. The CDR3 DNA reads as TGTGCCAGCAGACCCTCTTGGGCGGGAGGCAGCTCCTACGAGCAGTACTTC. Residues: CASRPSWAGGSSYEQYF.

This clonotype was seen repeatedly, ten times or more. This CDR3 reads CASTGALNTGELFF. DNA of the CDR3: TGTGCCAGCACGGGGGCGCTGAACACCGGGGAGCTGTTTTTT. This rearrangement joins TRBV28 to TRBJ2-2; either TRBD1 or TRBD2 may supply D (6 bases each). The germline gives CDR1 MDHEN, CDR2 SYDVKM. This CDR3 comprises 14 residues. Trimming pared 7 bases from V and 1 base from J, leaving 10 bases between.

A few counts support this clonotype. This sequence joins TRBV12-3 or TRBV12-4 and TRBJ2-7, with D unresolved. Trimming took off 2 bases at V and 5 bases at J, with 7 bases between the two ends. This CDR3 is 12 amino acids long. The CDR3 loop reads CASSLRPHEQYF. CDR3 nucleotides: TGTGCCAGCAGTTTAAGGCCCCACGAGCAGTACTTC.

As to this clonotype: A much larger clone differs by one base, so this may be a read error. The chain links TRBV27 to TRBJ2-3, with D uncertain. This CDR3 has 16 residues. Trimming removed 5 bases from V and 0 bases from J, with 15 bases in between. The germline V gene encodes CDR1 MNHEY and CDR2 SMNVEV (reference sequence). CDR3 sequence reads: CASSDAASPSTDTQYF. CDR3 bases: TGTGCCAGCAGTGACGCAGCGAGCCCTAGCACAGATACGCAGTATTTT.

Comments on this clonotype: At one boundary the junction diverges from the germline segment, which might be a read error. The rearrangement uses TRBV29-1 and TRBJ2-7, with 7 positions matching TRBD1. Per the germline V gene, CDR1 is SQVTM and CDR2 is ANQGSEA. The CDR3 has 15 amino acids. The CDR3 region is CSVEALGGGMYEQYF. CDR3 nucleotide sequence: TGCAGCGTCGAAGCGTTAGGGGGCGGAATGTACGAGCAGTACTTC.

On this clonotype: No conserved phenylalanine or tryptophan is present at the end of the CDR3, so a read error is the likely explanation. The chain couples TRBV12-3 or TRBV12-4 to TRBJ2-1; 9 nucleotides line up with TRBD1. The CDR3 has 15 residues. Unmatched junction bases numbered 3, after V lost 5 bases and J lost 1 base. The CDR3: CASSPGTGSYNEQFL. The DNA for the CDR3 is TGTGCCAGCAGTCCCGGGACAGGGTCCTACAATGAGCAGTTCCTC.

This clonotype has just a few counts. A much larger clone differs by one base, so this may be a read error. The chain employs TRBV5-1 and TRBJ2-4, with 9 bases that match TRBD1. The CDR3 covers 14 residues. Germline CDR1 reads SGHRS; CDR2 reads YFSETQ. In nucleotides, the CDR3 is TGCACCAGCAGTCAACCGGGACAGGGAAACATTCAGTACTTC. Its translation is CTSSQPGQGNIQYF.

The V gene is TRBV30, the J gene TRBJ2-7; D remains ambiguous. CDR3 length: 14 residues. The V gene's germline CDR1 is GTSNPN and CDR2 SVGIG (reference sequence). With 0 bases removed from V and 4 bases from J, the gap between germline ends came to 13 bases. In DNA, the CDR3 is TGTGCCTGGAGTGTACGGTGGGTTAGATACGAGCAGTACTTC. Protein product: CAWSVRWVRYEQYF.

This clonotype has at least ten counts. This sequence joins TRBV10-3 and TRBJ2-7; 9 bases map to TRBD1. CDR1 and CDR2 (germline): ENHRY, SYGVKD. V shed 2 bases and J 4 bases; nucleotides not matched to a gene: 0. This CDR3 has 13 amino acids. The chain's CDR3 is CAISEGTGYEQYF. CDR3 nucleotide sequence: TGTGCCATCAGTGAGGGGACAGGGTACGAGCAGTACTTC.

The chain employs TRBV19 and TRBJ2-4; D is undetermined. Trimming removed 0 bases from V and 0 bases from J, with 9 bases in between. Germline V lookup: CDR1 LNHDA, CDR2 SQIVND (reference sequence). The CDR3 consists of 16 residues. The CDR3 sequence is CASSIDRTLAKNIQYF. The DNA of the CDR3 is TGTGCCAGTAGTATAGATCGAACCCTAGCCAAAAACATTCAGTACTTC.

The V call is TRBV5-1, the J call TRBJ2-5, with D hard to call. The V end was cut by 2 bases, the J end by 1 base, with 9 bases between. The CDR3 is made up of 14 amino acids. Germline loops: CDR1 SGHRS, CDR2 YFSETQ. The CDR3 DNA sequence: TGCGCCAGCAGCTTTGGCGCAAGCCAAGAGACCCAGTACTTC. As protein: CASSFGASQETQYF.

This clonotype was counted only a few times. The chain combines TRBV28 with TRBJ2-4, with 9 bases fitting TRBD1. CDR3 length: 21 amino acids. Germline V CDR1 and CDR2: MDHEN, SYDVKM. J lost 1 base, V lost 5 bases, and 21 bases had no gene match. The CDR3 DNA sequence: TGTGCCAGCAGTGTTGCCCGGGACAGGGATTCATTCTTGATGGCCAAAAACATTCAGTACTTC. Protein sequence: CASSVARDRDSFLMAKNIQYF.

This clonotype occurred many times. The chain couples TRBV2 to TRBJ2-1; a weak D match, TRBD2 (5 bases). The germline V and J ends were trimmed by 3 bases and 6 bases, with 12 bases remaining between them. This CDR3 is built from 14 residues. In germline, CDR1 is SNHLY, CDR2 FYNNEI. The CDR3 loop reads CASSDVSGINEQFF. Written as DNA, the CDR3 is TGTGCCAGCAGTGACGTGTCGGGGATCAATGAGCAGTTCTTC.

There are many counts of this clonotype. The chain employs TRBV10-3 and TRBJ1-1; D is undetermined. This CDR3 comprises 11 residues. The germline V and J ends were trimmed by 4 bases and 5 bases, with 5 bases remaining between them. Germline V CDR1 and CDR2: ENHRY, SYGVKD. The CDR3 protein is CAISASTEAFF. The CDR3 DNA follows: TGTGCCATCAGTGCGTCTACTGAAGCTTTCTTT.